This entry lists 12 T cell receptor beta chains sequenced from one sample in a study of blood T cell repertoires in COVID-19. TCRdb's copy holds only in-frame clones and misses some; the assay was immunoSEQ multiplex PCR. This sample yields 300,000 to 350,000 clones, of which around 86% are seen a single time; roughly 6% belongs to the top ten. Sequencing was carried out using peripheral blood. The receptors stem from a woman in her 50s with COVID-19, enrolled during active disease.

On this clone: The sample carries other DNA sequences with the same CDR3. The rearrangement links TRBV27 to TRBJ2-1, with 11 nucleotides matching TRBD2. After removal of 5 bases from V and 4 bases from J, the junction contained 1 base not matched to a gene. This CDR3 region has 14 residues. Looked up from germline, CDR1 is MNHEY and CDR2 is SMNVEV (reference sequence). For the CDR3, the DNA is TGTGCCAGCAGTAGACTAGCGGGATACAATGAGCAGTTCTTC. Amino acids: CASSRLAGYNEQFF.

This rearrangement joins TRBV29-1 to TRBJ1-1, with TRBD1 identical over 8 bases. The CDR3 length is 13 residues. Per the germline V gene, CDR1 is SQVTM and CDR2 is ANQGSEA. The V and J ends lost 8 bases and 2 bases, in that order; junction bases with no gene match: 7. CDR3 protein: CSLSDRGNTEAFF. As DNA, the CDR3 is TGCAGCCTCTCAGACAGGGGAAACACTGAAGCTTTCTTT.

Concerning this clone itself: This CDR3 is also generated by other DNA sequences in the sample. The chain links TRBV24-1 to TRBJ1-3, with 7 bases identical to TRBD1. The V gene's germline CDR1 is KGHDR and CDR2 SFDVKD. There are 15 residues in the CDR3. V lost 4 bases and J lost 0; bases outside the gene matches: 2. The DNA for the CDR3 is TGTGCCACCAGTGACCCAGGGGGCTCTGGAAACACCATATATTTT. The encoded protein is CATSDPGGSGNTIYF.

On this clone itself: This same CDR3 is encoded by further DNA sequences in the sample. CDR3 sequence (DNA): TGCAGCGCTGACAGGGGGAACACTGAAGCTTTCTTT. It is translated as CSADRGNTEAFF. V is TRBV29-1 and J is TRBJ1-1; 8 bases are a match to TRBD1. CDR1 SQVTM and CDR2 ANQGSEA come from the germline V gene. The CDR3 loop spans 12 amino acids. Trimming cost V 7 bases and J 1 base; bases outside gene matches: 2.

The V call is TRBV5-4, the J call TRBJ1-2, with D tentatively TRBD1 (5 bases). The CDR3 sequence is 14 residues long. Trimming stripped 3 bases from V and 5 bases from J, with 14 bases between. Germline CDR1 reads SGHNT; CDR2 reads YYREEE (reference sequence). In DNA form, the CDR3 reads TGTGCCAGCAGCTCCGCCACCGGGGGGTATGGCTACACCTTC. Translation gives CASSSATGGYGYTF.

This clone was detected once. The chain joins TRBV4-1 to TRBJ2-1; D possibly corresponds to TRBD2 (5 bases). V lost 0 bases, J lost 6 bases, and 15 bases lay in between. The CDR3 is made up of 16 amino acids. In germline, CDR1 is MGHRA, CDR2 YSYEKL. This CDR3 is CASSQDYPRDLNEQFF. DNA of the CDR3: TGCGCCAGCAGCCAAGACTACCCCCGGGATCTCAATGAGCAGTTCTTC.

The CDR3 loop is CASQNAARNTGELFF. Written as DNA, the CDR3 is TGTGCCAGCCAGAACGCAGCGCGGAACACCGGGGAGCTGTTTTTT. The V and J genes are TRBV19 and TRBJ2-2; no definite D call. The CDR3 sequence is 15 residues long. Germline CDR1 LNHDA, CDR2 SQIVND (reference sequence). V lost 9 bases to trimming and J lost 1 base, with 15 bases between them.

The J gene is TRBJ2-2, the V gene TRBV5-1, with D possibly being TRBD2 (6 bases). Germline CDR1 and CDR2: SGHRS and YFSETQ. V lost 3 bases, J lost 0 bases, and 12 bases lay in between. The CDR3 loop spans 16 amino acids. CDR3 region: CASSWGGTSNTGELFF. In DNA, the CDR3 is TGCGCCAGCAGCTGGGGCGGGACGTCGAACACCGGGGAGCTGTTTTTT.

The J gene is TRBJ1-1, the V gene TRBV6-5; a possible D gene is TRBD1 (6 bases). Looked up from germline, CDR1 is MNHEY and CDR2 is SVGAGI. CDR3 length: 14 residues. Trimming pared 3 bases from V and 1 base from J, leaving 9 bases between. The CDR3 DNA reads TGTGCCAGCAGTTATGGGGACACGAACACTGAAGCTTTCTTT. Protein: CASSYGDTNTEAFF.

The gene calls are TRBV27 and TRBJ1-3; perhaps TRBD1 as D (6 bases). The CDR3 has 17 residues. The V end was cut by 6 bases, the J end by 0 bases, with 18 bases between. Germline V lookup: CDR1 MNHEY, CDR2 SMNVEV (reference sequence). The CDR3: CASSKLGTPASGNTIYF. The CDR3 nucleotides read TGTGCCAGCAGCAAACTAGGGACACCCGCCTCTGGAAACACCATATATTTT.

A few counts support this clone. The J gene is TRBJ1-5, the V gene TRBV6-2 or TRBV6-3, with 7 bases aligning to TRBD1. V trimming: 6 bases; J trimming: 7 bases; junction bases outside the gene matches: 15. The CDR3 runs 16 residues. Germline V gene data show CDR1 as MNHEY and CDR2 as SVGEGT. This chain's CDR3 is CASSPSWTGARQPQHF. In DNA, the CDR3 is TGTGCCAGCAGCCCATCTTGGACAGGAGCGCGACAGCCCCAGCATTTT.

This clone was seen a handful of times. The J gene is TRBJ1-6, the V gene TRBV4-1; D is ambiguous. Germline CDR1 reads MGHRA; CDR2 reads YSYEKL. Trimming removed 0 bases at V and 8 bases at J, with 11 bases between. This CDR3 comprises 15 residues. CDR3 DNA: TGCGCCAGCAGCCAAGATATGGAGACCTATTCACCCCTCCACTTT. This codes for CASSQDMETYSPLHF.